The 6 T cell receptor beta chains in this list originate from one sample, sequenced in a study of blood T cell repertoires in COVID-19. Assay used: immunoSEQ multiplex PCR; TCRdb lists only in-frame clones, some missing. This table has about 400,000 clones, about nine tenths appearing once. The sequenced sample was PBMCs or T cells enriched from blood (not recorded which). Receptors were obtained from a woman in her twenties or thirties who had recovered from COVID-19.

Here the CDR3 DNA reads TGCAGCGTCGCGTGGAGCGGAACCTACAATGAGCAGTTCTTC. Amino acid sequence: CSVAWSGTYNEQFF. This chain links TRBV29-1 with TRBJ2-1; possibly TRBD2 for D (5 bases). Germline V lookup: CDR1 SQVTM, CDR2 ANQGSEA. This CDR3 is built from 14 residues. Trimming removed 6 bases at V and 2 bases at J, with 14 bases between.

The CDR3 sequence is CASSFLAGASGELFF. In DNA, the CDR3 is TGTGCCAGCAGCTTCCTAGCGGGAGCTTCGGGGGAGCTGTTTTTT. The chain has TRBV11-2 and TRBJ2-2; 10 bases are shared with TRBD2. This CDR3 region has 15 residues. Germline trimming cut 3 bases from V and 8 bases from J; bases unmatched to any gene: 6. Germline V gives CDR1 SGHAT, CDR2 FQNNGV.

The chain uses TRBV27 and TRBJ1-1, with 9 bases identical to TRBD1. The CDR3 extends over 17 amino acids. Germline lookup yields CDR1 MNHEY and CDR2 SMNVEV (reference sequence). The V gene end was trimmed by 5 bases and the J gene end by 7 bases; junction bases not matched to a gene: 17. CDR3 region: CASSRGQGQVLKDEAFF. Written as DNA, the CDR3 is TGTGCCAGCAGTCGCGGACAGGGGCAGGTCTTGAAGGATGAAGCTTTCTTT.

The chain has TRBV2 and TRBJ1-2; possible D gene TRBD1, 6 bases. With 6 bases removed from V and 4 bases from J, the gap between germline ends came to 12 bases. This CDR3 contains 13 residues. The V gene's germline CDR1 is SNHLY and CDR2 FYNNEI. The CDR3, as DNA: TGTGCCAGCAGCGCACAGGGATCCTATGGCTACACCTTC. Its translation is CASSAQGSYGYTF.

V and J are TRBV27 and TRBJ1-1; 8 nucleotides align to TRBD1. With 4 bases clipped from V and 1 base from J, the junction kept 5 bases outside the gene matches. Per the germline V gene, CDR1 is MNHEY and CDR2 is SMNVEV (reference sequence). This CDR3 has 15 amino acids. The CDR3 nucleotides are TGTGCCAGCAGTTGGGGCAGGGGGCAGAACACTGAAGCTTTCTTT. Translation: CASSWGRGQNTEAFF.

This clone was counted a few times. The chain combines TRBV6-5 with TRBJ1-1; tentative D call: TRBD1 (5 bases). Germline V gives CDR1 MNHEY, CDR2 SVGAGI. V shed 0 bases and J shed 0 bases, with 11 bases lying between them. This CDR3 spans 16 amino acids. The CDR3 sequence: CASSYSLAGMNTEAFF. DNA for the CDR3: TGTGCCAGCAGTTACTCCCTGGCAGGGATGAACACTGAAGCTTTCTTT.